This entry features one T cell receptor (beta chain) sequence. No antigen is known for it. This entry is derived from a study of cytomegalovirus exposure and HLA in healthy donors. PCR amplification relied on 60 Vbeta primers (plus 13 Jbeta primers). This table comes from immunoSEQ multiplex PCR, and its TCRdb copy is limited to in-frame clones, with some not included. This sample yields about 180,000 clones, of which roughly four fifths are seen a single time; 4.9% belongs to the top ten. Study-wide results and caveats: Despite most TCR sequences being rare, some public TCRs occurred in many donors.

The clonotype was recovered from a woman in her late teens or twenties in good health and CMV-seropositive. The specimen was PBMCs.

CDR3 region: CAISDREEQYF. In DNA form, the CDR3 reads TGTGCCATCAGCGACAGGGAAGAGCAGTACTTC. The chain recombines TRBV10-3 with TRBJ2-7; TRBD1 agrees at 7 bases. The CDR3 length is 11 residues. Germline V gene data show CDR1 as ENHRY and CDR2 as SYGVKD. The trim removed 6 bases at V and 7 bases at J, leaving 3 bases unmatched.